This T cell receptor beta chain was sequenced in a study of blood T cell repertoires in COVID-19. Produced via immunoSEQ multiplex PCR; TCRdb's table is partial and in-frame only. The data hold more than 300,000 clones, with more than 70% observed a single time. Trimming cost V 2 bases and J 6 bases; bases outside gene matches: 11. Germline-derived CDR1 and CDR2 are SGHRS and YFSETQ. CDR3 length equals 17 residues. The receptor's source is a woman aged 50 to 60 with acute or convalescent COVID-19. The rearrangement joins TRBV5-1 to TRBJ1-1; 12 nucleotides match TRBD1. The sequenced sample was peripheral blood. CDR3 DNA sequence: TGCGCCAGCAGCTTTACCGGGACAGGGGGCGCTTACCCTGAAGCTTTCTTT. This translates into CASSFTGTGGAYPEAFF.